This T cell receptor (beta chain) was observed in a study of blood T cell repertoires in COVID-19. At the level of the study: The analysed material was cDNA or gDNA that came from T cells, B-cell-depleted T cells, or PBMCs.

Those who participated ranged in age from roughly 18 to 90 years and resided in 20 to 25 US areas. Recovery among Cohort 3 donors was established by two negative PCRs, clearance, or symptom resolution. Under the authors' procedure: The authors estimated nucleated cell counts from reference gene primer amplification. Using immunoSEQ multiplex PCR, the repertoire was profiled, and TCRdb retains in-frame clones only, with some absent. V, J and clone size were drawn from that table, and D and trimming were deduced from the DNA. The sample lists under 350,000 clones, roughly 90% occurring once. The CDR3 consists of 15 residues. Trimming cost V 6 bases and J 4 bases; bases outside gene matches: 5. Germline V gene lookup returns CDR1 MGHDK and CDR2 SYGVNS.

Sequencing used PBMCs or T cells enriched from blood (not recorded which). This TCR came from a woman in her sixties or seventies who had recovered from COVID-19. This chain connects TRBV25-1 to TRBJ2-1; 11 bases align to TRBD2. The CDR3 spells CASSLAGGGYNEQFF. Here the CDR3 DNA reads TGTGCCAGCAGCCTAGCGGGAGGAGGGTACAATGAGCAGTTCTTC.